The 3 T cell receptor beta chains below all came from one sample that was sequenced in a study of T cells in women clearing cervical HPV infection. The repertoire was sequenced with immunoSEQ multiplex PCR; TCRdb's copy has only in-frame clones and lacks some. Its table lists about 45,000 clones. Sequencing was performed on blood buffy coat. These receptors all stem from a woman between 18 and 75 years old with a cervical HPV16 infection that either progressed to CIN3+ or cleared (not recorded which).

Notes on this clone: The sequenced fragment ends 3 residues before the CDR3 boundary, so the rest is inferred from the germline J gene. The rearrangement links TRBV7-2 to TRBJ1-1, with D perhaps matching TRBD1 (5 bases). Germline V gene data show CDR1 as SGHTA and CDR2 as FQGNSA. The CDR3 covers 14 residues. Partial CDR3 DNA: TGTGCCAGCAGCTTAGGGGCGGTGACAGATACG. Translation: CASSLGAVTDT. The whole CDR3 protein is CASSLGAVTDTAFF.

On this clone: The read halts 3 residues ahead of the CDR3 end, with the missing end drawn from the germline J gene. V gene TRBV7-3 combines with J gene TRBJ2-3, with D maybe TRBD1 (5 bases). CDR1 is SGHTA and CDR2 is FQGTGA in the germline V gene. This CDR3 contains 15 residues. V gave up 0 bases and J gave up 2 bases, with 9 bases separating them. CDR3 amino acids: CASSLTGAHTDTQYF. CDR3 bases read: TGTGCCAGCAGCTTAACAGGGGCGCACACAGATACG.

Notes on this clone: The read comes to an end 3 residues before the CDR3 does, leaving the germline J gene to fill in the end. The chain joins TRBV7-2 to TRBJ2-3, with D uncertain. CDR3 length equals 13 residues. Germline lookup yields CDR1 SGHTA and CDR2 FQGNSA. The V end was cut by 4 bases, the J end by 2 bases, with 7 bases between. CDR3: CASSWRHTDTQYF. The DNA read from the CDR3 is TGTGCCAGCAGCTGGCGGCACACAGATACG.